Listed here are 30 T cell receptor beta chains from one sample, sequenced in a study of OX40 agonist ivuxolimab in advanced cancers. The data were produced by immunoSEQ multiplex PCR, yet TCRdb's version contains in-frame clones alone and is incomplete. The table shows tens of thousands of clones, with approximately 90% occurring only once. Sample: CD4+ or CD8+ T cells sorted from blood, taken in a trial of the OX40 agonist ivuxolimab. The receptors here all came from an adult with an advanced solid tumor such as melanoma, head and neck, liver or kidney cancer.

Remarks on this clone: Other nucleotide sequences in the sample specify the same CDR3. V gene TRBV5-5 combines with J gene TRBJ2-7; the D is unclear. V lost 4 bases and J lost 4, with 12 bases in between. In germline, CDR1 is SGHKS, CDR2 YYEKEE (reference sequence). This CDR3 has 13 amino acids. CDR3 sequence (DNA): TGTGCCAGCAGCCCACCGTTGGGATACGAGCAGTACTTC. It translates to CASSPPLGYEQYF.

The V call is TRBV6-5, the J call TRBJ2-5; TRBD1 might be the D (6 bases). Trimming cost V 2 bases and J 6 bases, with 7 bases left between them. CDR3 length equals 12 residues. Per the germline V gene, CDR1 is MNHEY and CDR2 is SVGAGI. The CDR3 DNA is TGTGCCAGCAGTTACAGGGGGAAGACCCAGTACTTC. This translates into CASSYRGKTQYF.

This clone is deemed medium-sized (0.01 to 0.1%). This chain connects TRBV28 to TRBJ1-2, with D possibly TRBD1 on 5 matching bases. The CDR3 has 15 amino acids. CDR1 is MDHEN, CDR2 SYDVKM, per germline. V was cut by 7 bases and J by 5 bases, with 20 bases left in between. Here the CDR3 DNA reads TGTGCCAGCAATGAAGAACAGAACGGGGGGTATGGCTACACCTTC. Amino acid sequence: CASNEEQNGGYGYTF.

The rearrangement links TRBV4-3 to TRBJ2-7; D remains ambiguous. Germline assignment: CDR1 LGHNA and CDR2 YSLEER. V shed 0 bases and J shed 7 bases, with 10 bases lying between them. This CDR3 contains 13 residues. The CDR3, as DNA: TGCGCCAGCAGCCAAGATTATGGTCAGGAGCAGTACTTC. Amino acids: CASSQDYGQEQYF.

This rearrangement joins TRBV7-8 to TRBJ2-7; D remains ambiguous. The CDR3 length is 12 residues. Germline values: CDR1 SGHVS, CDR2 FQNEAQ. V was trimmed by 5 bases and J by 5 bases, leaving 10 bases between them. The CDR3 spells CASSQDHDEQYF. CDR3 DNA: TGTGCCAGCAGCCAGGACCACGACGAGCAGTACTTC.

This chain uses TRBV28 with TRBJ2-7; 9 bases line up with TRBD1. Germline CDR1 is MDHEN and CDR2 is SYDVKM. V shed 5 bases and J 4 bases; nucleotides not matched to a gene: 12. This CDR3 is 16 amino acids long. The CDR3 region is CASSGHVRDRVYEQYF. DNA of the CDR3: TGTGCCAGCAGTGGGCACGTCCGGGACAGGGTTTACGAGCAGTACTTC.

The genes are TRBV18 and TRBJ2-2; 11 nucleotides match TRBD2. The germline V gene has CDR1 KGHSH and CDR2 LQKENI. The CDR3 has 15 amino acids. V was pared by 3 bases and J by 6 bases, with 3 bases of the junction left unmatched. CDR3 sequence reads: CASSPTSGNSGELFF. The CDR3 DNA is TGTGCCAGCTCACCGACTAGCGGGAATTCCGGGGAGCTGTTTTTT.

The chain links TRBV28 to TRBJ2-1, with 7 bases matching TRBD2. The CDR3 totals 16 residues. The germline gives CDR1 MDHEN, CDR2 SYDVKM. The trim removed 3 bases at V and 3 bases at J, leaving 8 bases unmatched. DNA of the CDR3: TGTGCCAGCAGTTTGATTCGCGGGAGCTTCTACAATGAGCAGTTCTTC. This encodes CASSLIRGSFYNEQFF. The full variable domain, in which reference TRBV28 and TRBJ2-1 provide the parts outside the CDR3, is DVKVTQSSRYLVKRTGEKVFLECVQDMDHENMFWYRQDPGLGLRLIYFSYDVKMKEKGDIPEGYSVSREKKERFSLILESASTNQTSMYLCASSLIRGSFYNEQFFGPGTRLTVL.

This clone was picked up one time. V and J are TRBV6-6 and TRBJ2-1, with 9 bases fitting TRBD1. This CDR3 region has 13 residues. Germline V gene sequence: CDR1 MNHNY, CDR2 SVGAGI (reference sequence). After removal of 6 bases from V and 6 bases from J, the junction contained 3 bases not matched to a gene. The CDR3 DNA reads TGTGCCAGCAGAAGACAGGGGGTCAATGAGCAGTTCTTC. It is translated as CASRRQGVNEQFF.

The chain couples TRBV4-3 to TRBJ2-1; 7 bases fit TRBD1. The CDR3 length is 16 residues. The V segment lost 2 bases and the J segment 1 base; nucleotides outside the gene matches: 5. CDR1 is LGHNA, CDR2 YSLEER, per germline. For the CDR3, the DNA is TGCGCCAGCAGCCAAACCCACAGGGGATCCTACAATGAGCAGTTCTTC. It specifies CASSQTHRGSYNEQFF.

The gene calls are TRBV11-2 and TRBJ1-1; weak D call: TRBD1 (5 bases). The CDR3 sequence is 18 residues long. V shed 1 base and J shed 5 bases, with 23 bases lying between them. Per the germline V gene, CDR1 is SGHAT and CDR2 is FQNNGV. DNA for the CDR3: TGTGCCAGCAGCTTAGTGACCCCCCGAAGGGGCGAGGGGACTGAAGCTTTCTTT. Encoded protein: CASSLVTPRRGEGTEAFF.

This clone was seen more than once but under ten times. The chain couples TRBV28 to TRBJ1-5, with D hard to call. The CDR3 loop spans 16 amino acids. CDR1 and CDR2 (germline): MDHEN, SYDVKM. V shed 6 bases and J shed 0 bases, with 15 bases lying between them. CDR3 nucleotides: TGTGCCAGCAGATTAAAGGGAATTCATAGCAATCAGCCCCAGCATTTT. Its translation: CASRLKGIHSNQPQHF. The complete variable domain, with remaining parts taken from reference TRBV28 and TRBJ1-5, reads DVKVTQSSRYLVKRTGEKVFLECVQDMDHENMFWYRQDPGLGLRLIYFSYDVKMKEKGDIPEGYSVSREKKERFSLILESASTNQTSMYLCASRLKGIHSNQPQHFGDGTRLSIL.

The J gene is TRBJ2-7, the V gene TRBV7-9; tentatively, D is TRBD1 (5 bases). The CDR3 has 13 amino acids. V was pared by 4 bases and J by 0 bases, with 7 bases between. Germline CDR1 and CDR2: SEHNR and FQNEAQ (reference sequence). CDR3 in amino acids: CASSSGLSYEQYF. CDR3 nucleotides: TGTGCCAGCAGCTCAGGGCTCTCCTACGAGCAGTACTTC.

This chain connects TRBV7-9 to TRBJ2-7; no firm D call. V was trimmed by 3 bases and J by 3 bases, leaving 9 bases between them. This CDR3 has 13 amino acids. Germline V gene lookup returns CDR1 SEHNR and CDR2 FQNEAQ (reference sequence). CDR3 bases: TGTGCCAGCAGCTTTGAGAGTCTCTACGAGCAGTACTTC. Amino acid sequence: CASSFESLYEQYF.

This sequence joins TRBV11-2 and TRBJ2-7; perhaps TRBD2 as D (6 bases). V shed 3 bases and J shed 4 bases, with 16 bases lying between them. The CDR3 runs 15 residues. The germline V gene encodes CDR1 SGHAT and CDR2 FQNNGV. The CDR3 here is CASSFLAYLGYEQYF. CDR3 sequence (DNA): TGTGCCAGCAGCTTTCTAGCGTACCTTGGTTACGAGCAGTACTTC. The full variable domain, rest sourced from reference TRBV11-2 and TRBJ2-7, is EAGVAQSPRYKIIEKRQSVAFWCNPISGHATLYWYQQILGQGPKLLIQFQNNGVVDDSQLPKDRFSAERLKGVDSTLKIQPAKLEDSAVYLCASSFLAYLGYEQYFGPGTRLTVT.

The CDR3 loop reads CASSVAPGQGTDTQYF. In nucleotides, the CDR3 is TGTGCCAGCAGCGTAGCCCCAGGACAGGGCACAGATACGCAGTATTTT. This chain links TRBV9 with TRBJ2-3; TRBD1 agrees at 7 bases. This CDR3 contains 16 residues. CDR1 and CDR2 (germline): SGDLS, YYNGEE. Germline trimming cut 0 bases from V and 1 base from J; bases unmatched to any gene: 5.

The chain is built from TRBV2 and TRBJ2-1, with 15 bases identical to TRBD2. This CDR3 spans 20 amino acids. Trimming removed 7 bases from V and 0 bases from J; junction bases left unmatched: 13. Germline assignment: CDR1 SNHLY and CDR2 FYNNEI. CDR3 sequence reads: CASTTGGTSGRRGSYNEQFF. DNA for the CDR3: TGTGCCAGCACCACAGGGGGGACTAGCGGGAGGCGAGGCTCCTACAATGAGCAGTTCTTC. The complete variable domain, with remaining parts taken from reference TRBV2 and TRBJ2-1, reads EPEVTQTPSHQVTQMGQEVILRCVPISNHLYFYWYRQILGQKVEFLVSFYNNEISEKSEIFDDQFSVERPDGSNFTLKIRSTKLEDSAMYFCASTTGGTSGRRGSYNEQFFGPGTRLTVL.

This chain joins TRBV6-5 and TRBJ1-2; 8 bases match TRBD1. V lost 6 bases, J lost 4 bases, and 7 bases stayed unmatched. The CDR3 sequence is 14 residues long. CDR1 is MNHEY, CDR2 SVGAGI, per germline. This CDR3 reads CASSHGQGSYGYTF. In DNA form, the CDR3 reads TGTGCCAGCAGCCATGGACAGGGTTCCTATGGCTACACCTTC.

CDR3 sequence: CASSFRLNEQFF. The CDR3 DNA is TGTGCCAGCAGCTTTCGGCTCAATGAGCAGTTCTTC. The V and J genes are TRBV28 and TRBJ2-1; D remains ambiguous. V dropped 6 bases and J dropped 6 bases, with 9 bases sitting between them. Germline V gene lookup returns CDR1 MDHEN and CDR2 SYDVKM. The CDR3 spans 12 residues.

This clone was seen only once. V usage is TRBV4-1 and J usage is TRBJ2-7; weak D call: TRBD1 (6 bases). Germline loops: CDR1 MGHRA, CDR2 YSYEKL. Trimming took off 3 bases at V and 3 bases at J, with 15 bases between the two ends. The CDR3 spans 15 residues. The CDR3: CASSQIIQDSYEQYF. In DNA, the CDR3 is TGCGCCAGCAGCCAGATCATACAGGACAGCTACGAGCAGTACTTC.

This rearrangement joins TRBV6-4 to TRBJ2-7; D call uncertain. Germline CDR1 reads MRHNA; CDR2 reads SNTAGT. V dropped 3 bases and J dropped 7 bases, with 4 bases sitting between them. This CDR3 comprises 10 residues. The CDR3 protein is CASSDKEQYF. CDR3 nucleotides: TGTGCCAGCAGTGATAAGGAGCAGTACTTC.

The rearrangement uses TRBV4-1 and TRBJ2-7; the D gene is possibly TRBD1 (6 bases). V gave up 1 base and J gave up 7 bases, with 11 bases separating them. Germline values: CDR1 MGHRA, CDR2 YSYEKL. CDR3 length: 13 residues. CDR3 DNA sequence: TGCGCCAGCAGCCAAGTGGGGGCCGCGGAGCAGTACTTC. Translated: CASSQVGAAEQYF.

CDR3 loop: CASRPGTEAYEQYF. In DNA, the CDR3 is TGTGCCAGCAGGCCCGGGACCGAGGCCTACGAGCAGTACTTC. The V and J genes are TRBV6-5 and TRBJ2-7, with D perhaps being TRBD1 or TRBD2 (5 bases each). From germline, CDR1 is MNHEY and CDR2 SVGAGI. The CDR3 covers 14 residues. The V and J ends lost 6 bases and 2 bases respectively, with 14 bases between them.

This rearrangement joins TRBV7-9 to TRBJ2-1, with TRBD2 identical over 9 bases. Germline trimming cut 3 bases from V and 3 bases from J; bases unmatched to any gene: 3. This CDR3 spans 15 amino acids. Germline V gene sequence: CDR1 SEHNR, CDR2 FQNEAQ (reference sequence). CDR3: CASSFETSGYNEQFF. The CDR3 region has the DNA TGTGCCAGCAGCTTCGAGACTAGCGGCTACAATGAGCAGTTCTTC.

V is TRBV28 and J is TRBJ2-2, with D tentatively TRBD1 (5 bases). Looked up from germline, CDR1 is MDHEN and CDR2 is SYDVKM. The CDR3 length is 12 residues. V dropped 9 bases and J dropped 1 base, with 6 bases sitting between them. The CDR3 is CASTGNTGELFF. CDR3 nucleotides: TGTGCCAGTACAGGGAACACCGGGGAGCTGTTTTTT.

This chain connects TRBV19 to TRBJ1-1; D gene unclear. The CDR3 length is 11 residues. Trimming cost V 6 bases and J 10 bases, with 12 bases left between them. The germline V gene encodes CDR1 LNHDA and CDR2 SQIVND (reference sequence). The CDR3 is CASRGLSGAFF. CDR3 nucleotides: TGTGCCAGTAGAGGCCTCAGCGGAGCTTTCTTT.

The chain combines TRBV1 with TRBJ2-3; the table's D call of TRBD2 was not tested on the DNA. TRBV1 corresponds to a pseudogene. The CDR3 is made up of 14 amino acids. The CDR3 sequence: CTIKRGREADTQYF. DNA of the CDR3: TGCACCATCAAGCGAGGGAGAGAAGCAGATACGCAGTATTTT.

This chain connects TRBV4-1 to TRBJ2-4; D perhaps matches TRBD1 (5 bases). This CDR3 has 16 amino acids. Deletions cut 4 bases from V and 0 bases from J, with 13 bases between. CDR1 is MGHRA, CDR2 YSYEKL, per germline. The CDR3 sequence: CASSPQGKLAKNIQYF. The CDR3 DNA sequence: TGCGCCAGCAGCCCCCAGGGCAAGCTAGCCAAAAACATTCAGTACTTC.

The rearrangement joins TRBV19 to TRBJ2-7; D may be TRBD1 or TRBD2 (5 bases each). Trimming left V 6 bases short and J 3 bases short, with 15 bases between. Germline V gene data show CDR1 as LNHDA and CDR2 as SQIVND (reference sequence). The CDR3 runs to 14 residues. The CDR3 region has the DNA TGTGCCAGTAGCGCTGGGGGAATCGGCTACGAGCAGTACTTC. Translating gives CASSAGGIGYEQYF.

The J gene is TRBJ2-7, the V gene TRBV7-2, with 9 nucleotides matching TRBD2. Germline V gives CDR1 SGHTA, CDR2 FQGNSA. V shed 4 bases, J shed 5 bases, and the junction held 15 bases outside the gene matches. CDR3 size: 17 residues. This CDR3 is CASSSSPSGTSPDEQYF. The CDR3 DNA sequence: TGTGCCAGCAGCTCCTCTCCTAGCGGGACTTCCCCGGACGAGCAGTACTTC.